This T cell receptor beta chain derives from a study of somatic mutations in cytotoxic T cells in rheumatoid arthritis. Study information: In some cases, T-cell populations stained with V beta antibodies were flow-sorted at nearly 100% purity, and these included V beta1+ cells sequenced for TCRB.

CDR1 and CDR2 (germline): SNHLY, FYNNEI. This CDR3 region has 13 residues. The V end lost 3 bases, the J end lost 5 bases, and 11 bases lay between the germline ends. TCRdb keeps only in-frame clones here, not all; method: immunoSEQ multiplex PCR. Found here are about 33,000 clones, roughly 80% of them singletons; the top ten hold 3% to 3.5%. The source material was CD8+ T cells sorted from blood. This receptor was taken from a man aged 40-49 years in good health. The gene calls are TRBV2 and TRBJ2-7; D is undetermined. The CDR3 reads CASSEWVSNEQYF. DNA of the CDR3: TGTGCCAGCAGTGAGTGGGTATCCAACGAGCAGTACTTC.